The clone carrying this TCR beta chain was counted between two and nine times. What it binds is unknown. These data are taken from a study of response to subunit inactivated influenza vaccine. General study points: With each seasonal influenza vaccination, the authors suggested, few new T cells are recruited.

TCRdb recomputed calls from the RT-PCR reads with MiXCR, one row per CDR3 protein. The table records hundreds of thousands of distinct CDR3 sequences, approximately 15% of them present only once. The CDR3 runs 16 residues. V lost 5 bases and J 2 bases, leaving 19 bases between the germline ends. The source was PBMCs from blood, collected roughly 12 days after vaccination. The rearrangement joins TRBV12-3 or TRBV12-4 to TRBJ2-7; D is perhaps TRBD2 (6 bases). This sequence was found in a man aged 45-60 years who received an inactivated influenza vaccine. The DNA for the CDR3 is TGTGCCAGCAGTCACGTCGGGGGAGCTTTACCCTACGAGCAGTACTTC. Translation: CASSHVGGALPYEQYF.